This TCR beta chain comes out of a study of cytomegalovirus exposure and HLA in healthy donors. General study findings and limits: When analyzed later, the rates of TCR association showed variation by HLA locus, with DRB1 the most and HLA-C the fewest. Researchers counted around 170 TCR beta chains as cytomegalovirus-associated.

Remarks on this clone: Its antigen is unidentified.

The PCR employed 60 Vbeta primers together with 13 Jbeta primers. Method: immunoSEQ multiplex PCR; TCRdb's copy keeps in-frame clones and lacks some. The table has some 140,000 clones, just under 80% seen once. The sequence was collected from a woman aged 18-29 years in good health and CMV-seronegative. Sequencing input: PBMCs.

The CDR3, as DNA: TGTGCCAGTAGTCCGAAGACAGGCGCAGGGGGGAATGAGCAGTTCTTC. Translated: CASSPKTGAGGNEQFF. The chain carries TRBV19 and TRBJ2-1; possible D gene TRBD1, 7 bases. The CDR3 sequence is 16 residues long. Germline V CDR1 and CDR2: LNHDA, SQIVND (reference sequence). Trimming took 5 bases from V and 7 from J, leaving 21 bases between them.